Listed below are T cell receptor beta chains from one sample, sequenced in a study of blood T cell repertoires in COVID-19. TCRdb keeps only in-frame clones here, not all; method: immunoSEQ multiplex PCR. The sample lists 110,000 or so clones, roughly 79% seen once, with 37% in the top ten. Sequencing was done on a sample of peripheral blood. The origin of the receptors is a man of 80 years or more with acute or convalescent COVID-19. CDR3s include the opening cysteine and the closing phenylalanine or tryptophan. Fields, in order: V gene, D gene, J gene, clone size, CDR3 protein, CDR3 DNA. The D gene is left open where the match is weak. Where a row states a size, it is once, few, many or the class of an expanded clone; other rows omit it.

V: TRBV27
D: TRBD1
J: TRBJ1-5
size: once
CDR3: CASSPRTGAGQPQHF
DNA: TGTGCCAGCAGTCCCAGGACAGGGGCTGGTCAGCCCCAGCATTTT

V: TRBV9
D: .
J: TRBJ1-5
size: .
CDR3: CASSGVEGQPQHF
DNA: TGTGCCAGCAGCGGGGTTGAGGGTCAGCCCCAGCATTTT

V: TRBV6-6
D: .
J: TRBJ1-1
size: .
CDR3: CASRYGRATEAFF
DNA: TGTGCCAGCCGTTACGGCAGGGCCACTGAAGCTTTCTTT

V: TRBV2
D: TRBD1
J: TRBJ1-2
size: .
CDR3: CASTLGQRGYTF
DNA: TGTGCCAGCACTTTGGGACAGCGGGGCTACACCTTC

V: TRBV9
D: .
J: TRBJ2-7
size: few
CDR3: CASSALPGQGEQYF
DNA: TGTGCCAGCAGCGCCCTCCCGGGACAAGGCGAGCAGTACTTC

V: TRBV30
D: TRBD1
J: TRBJ1-1
size: once
CDR3: CAWGPGTGGKNTEAFF
DNA: TGTGCCTGGGGCCCAGGGACAGGGGGCAAGAACACTGAAGCTTTCTTT

V: TRBV2
D: TRBD1
J: TRBJ1-4
size: .
CDR3: CASSNQGARANEKLFF
DNA: TGTGCCAGCAGTAACCAGGGGGCGCGGGCTAATGAAAAACTGTTTTTT

V: TRBV5-1
D: TRBD1
J: TRBJ2-7
size: .
CDR3: CASSGGQGPVSYEQYF
DNA: TGCGCCAGCAGCGGAGGACAGGGGCCCGTCTCCTACGAGCAGTACTTC

V: TRBV7-2
D: TRBD1
J: TRBJ1-2
size: .
CDR3: CASSTGTGENYGYTF
DNA: TGTGCCAGCAGCACAGGGACAGGGGAAAACTATGGCTACACCTTC

V: TRBV5-4
D: TRBD1
J: TRBJ1-1
size: .
CDR3: CASSPGQGMNTEAFF
DNA: TGTGCCAGCAGCCCGGGACAGGGAATGAACACTGAAGCTTTCTTT

V: TRBV6-6
D: TRBD1
J: TRBJ1-2
size: .
CDR3: CASSSRQGDYGYTF
DNA: TGTGCCAGCAGTTCCAGACAGGGGGACTATGGCTACACCTTC

V: TRBV9
D: TRBD2
J: TRBJ2-5
size: .
CDR3: CASSVYRLGLAVQETQYF
DNA: TGTGCCAGCAGCGTCTACCGTTTAGGGCTAGCGGTCCAAGAGACCCAGTACTTC

V: TRBV19
D: .
J: TRBJ1-1
size: .
CDR3: CASSHPGYGNTEAFF
DNA: TGTGCCAGTAGTCATCCGGGGTACGGGAACACTGAAGCTTTCTTT

V: TRBV6-2/TRBV6-3
D: TRBD1
J: TRBJ1-5
size: .
CDR3: CASSPGTGGNQPQHF
DNA: TGTGCCAGCAGCCCAGGGACAGGGGGCAATCAGCCCCAGCATTTT

V: TRBV19
D: .
J: TRBJ1-5
size: .
CDR3: CASSITGNQPQHF
DNA: TGTGCCAGTAGTATAACGGGGAATCAGCCCCAGCATTTT

V: TRBV11-1
D: .
J: TRBJ1-1
size: few
CDR3: CASSPATHGAFF
DNA: TGTGCCAGCAGCCCAGCGACCCACGGGGCTTTCTTT

V: TRBV6-2/TRBV6-3
D: .
J: TRBJ2-7
size: .
CDR3: CASSYSFLYEQYF
DNA: TGTGCCAGCAGTTACTCGTTTCTCTACGAGCAGTACTTC

V: TRBV29-1
D: TRBD2
J: TRBJ2-6
size: .
CDR3: CSVRRGTSASSGANVLTF
DNA: TGCAGCGTTCGTAGAGGGACTAGCGCAAGCTCTGGGGCCAACGTCCTGACTTTC

V: TRBV5-1
D: TRBD1
J: TRBJ1-1
size: .
CDR3: CASSIGQGADTEAFF
DNA: TGCGCCAGCAGCATAGGACAGGGGGCAGACACTGAAGCTTTCTTT

V: TRBV27
D: TRBD1
J: TRBJ1-5
size: .
CDR3: CASSADRGNQPQHF
DNA: TGTGCCAGCAGCGCAGACAGGGGAAATCAGCCCCAGCATTTT

V: TRBV28
D: TRBD1
J: TRBJ2-6
size: .
CDR3: CASSRQGLPGANVLTF
DNA: TGTGCCAGCAGTAGACAGGGGCTACCTGGGGCCAACGTCCTGACTTTC

V: TRBV9
D: TRBD1
J: TRBJ2-1
size: .
CDR3: CASSLRGQGAYNEQFF
DNA: TGTGCCAGCAGCTTAAGAGGACAGGGCGCCTACAATGAGCAGTTCTTC

V: TRBV5-1
D: TRBD2
J: TRBJ2-2
size: once
CDR3: CASSSSGSPNTGELFF
DNA: TGCGCCAGCAGCTCCAGCGGGAGCCCGAACACCGGGGAGCTGTTTTTT

V: TRBV12-3/TRBV12-4
D: .
J: TRBJ1-1
size: .
CDR3: CASSSGHHTEAFF
DNA: TGTGCCAGCAGTTCGGGACACCACACTGAAGCTTTCTTT

V: TRBV30
D: TRBD1
J: TRBJ1-1
size: few
CDR3: CAWSVRDRGTEAFF
DNA: TGTGCCTGGAGTGTAAGGGACAGGGGCACTGAAGCTTTCTTT

V: TRBV18
D: .
J: TRBJ2-7
size: once
CDR3: CASSPFERGEQYF
DNA: TGTGCCAGCTCACCTTTCGAGAGGGGGGAGCAGTACTTC

V: TRBV4-1
D: .
J: TRBJ2-2
size: once
CDR3: CASSQVGRAGMSTGELFF
DNA: TGCGCCAGCAGCCAAGTAGGTAGGGCCGGGATGAGCACCGGGGAGCTGTTTTTT

V: TRBV28
D: .
J: TRBJ1-5
size: .
CDR3: CASSFLRESNQPQHF
DNA: TGTGCCAGCAGTTTCCTTAGGGAGAGCAATCAGCCCCAGCATTTT

V: TRBV5-1
D: TRBD1
J: TRBJ1-3
size: .
CDR3: CASSRLRTGSGNTIYF
DNA: TGCGCCAGCAGCAGATTGAGGACAGGTTCTGGAAACACCATATATTTT

V: TRBV4-3
D: TRBD2
J: TRBJ2-7
size: .
CDR3: CASSQDLAGVYEQYF
DNA: TGCGCCAGCAGCCAAGATCTAGCGGGAGTTTACGAGCAGTACTTC

V: TRBV12-3/TRBV12-4
D: .
J: TRBJ1-5
size: .
CDR3: CASSYTSNQPQHF
DNA: TGTGCCAGCAGTTACACGTCCAATCAGCCCCAGCATTTT

V: TRBV29-1
D: .
J: TRBJ1-1
size: few
CDR3: CSVGGSIANTEAFF
DNA: TGCAGCGTTGGAGGGTCAATCGCTAACACTGAAGCTTTCTTT

V: TRBV4-1
D: TRBD1
J: TRBJ1-5
size: .
CDR3: CASSQDREDQPQHF
DNA: TGCGCCAGCAGCCAGGACAGGGAGGATCAGCCCCAGCATTTT

V: TRBV18
D: .
J: TRBJ2-7
size: few
CDR3: CASSPPSRGSYEQYF
DNA: TGTGCCAGCTCACCACCGAGCAGGGGTTCCTACGAGCAGTACTTC

V: TRBV18
D: .
J: TRBJ2-2
size: once
CDR3: CASSPLAQGKNTGELFF
DNA: TGTGCCAGCTCACCACTGGCACAGGGAAAGAACACCGGGGAGCTGTTTTTT

V: TRBV30
D: .
J: TRBJ2-5
size: .
CDR3: CAWSNSFQETQYF
DNA: TGTGCCTGGAGTAATAGTTTCCAAGAGACCCAGTACTTC

V: TRBV19
D: .
J: TRBJ1-1
size: .
CDR3: CASSYSTANTEAFF
DNA: TGTGCCAGTAGTTATTCGACAGCGAACACTGAAGCTTTCTTT

V: TRBV6-5
D: TRBD1
J: TRBJ1-1
size: once
CDR3: CASRPRQGANTEAFF
DNA: TGTGCCAGCAGACCACGACAGGGGGCAAATACTGAAGCTTTCTTT

V: TRBV19
D: TRBD1
J: TRBJ2-3
size: .
CDR3: CASRTGDHTDTQYF
DNA: TGTGCCAGTAGGACAGGGGATCACACAGATACGCAGTATTTT

V: TRBV7-9
D: .
J: TRBJ2-3
size: .
CDR3: CASSLIGQGTDTQYF
DNA: TGTGCCAGCAGCTTAATCGGCCAGGGCACAGATACGCAGTATTTT

V: TRBV7-2
D: .
J: TRBJ1-4
size: .
CDR3: CASSPDPTRANEKLFF
DNA: TGTGCCAGCAGCCCCGATCCGACTCGGGCTAATGAAAAACTGTTTTTT

V: TRBV27
D: TRBD1
J: TRBJ2-2
size: .
CDR3: CASNREGQGAGELFF
DNA: TGTGCCAGCAATCGAGAGGGACAGGGGGCCGGGGAGCTGTTTTTT

V: TRBV4-1
D: TRBD1
J: TRBJ1-5
size: .
CDR3: CASSQGGTGPQPQHF
DNA: TGCGCCAGCAGCCAAGGAGGGACAGGGCCACAGCCCCAGCATTTT

V: TRBV30
D: .
J: TRBJ1-5
size: .
CDR3: CAWSTQGNQPQHF
DNA: TGTGCCTGGAGTACGCAGGGGAATCAGCCCCAGCATTTT

V: TRBV6-1
D: TRBD1
J: TRBJ1-6
size: .
CDR3: CASSDDAGGSPLHF
DNA: TGTGCCAGCAGTGATGATGCAGGGGGATCACCCCTCCACTTT